Shown below are 10 T cell receptor beta chains from a single sample sequenced in a study of cytomegalovirus exposure and HLA in healthy donors. The PCR employed 60 Vbeta primers together with 13 Jbeta primers. TCRdb keeps only in-frame clones here, not all; method: immunoSEQ multiplex PCR. The sample carries some 120,000 clones, around 75% recorded once. Specimen: PBMCs. The receptor source for this set is a woman aged 40-49 years in good health and CMV-seropositive.

This rearrangement joins TRBV4-1 to TRBJ1-1, with D possibly TRBD1 on 5 matching bases. CDR3 length: 15 residues. Trimming took 0 bases from V and 5 from J, leaving 13 bases between them. Germline CDR1 MGHRA, CDR2 YSYEKL. The CDR3 DNA reads TGCGCCAGCAGCCAAGATTTCGGCAGGGTAACTGAAGCTTTCTTT. Residues: CASSQDFGRVTEAFF.

The genes are TRBV7-2 and TRBJ2-3; weak D call: TRBD2 (5 bases). The CDR3 is made up of 14 amino acids. V lost 9 bases, J lost 0 bases, and 13 bases lay in between. Per germline, CDR1 SGHTA and CDR2 FQGNSA. The CDR3 nucleotides are TGTGCCAGTTCATGGCGGGTGAGCACAGATACGCAGTATTTT. Its translation is CASSWRVSTDTQYF. Combining the CDR3 with reference TRBV7-2 and TRBJ2-3 gives the whole variable domain GAGVSQSPSNKVTEKGKDVELRCDPISGHTALYWYRQSLGQGLEFLIYFQGNSAPDKSGLPSDRFSAERTGGSVSTLTIQRTQQEDSAVYLCASSWRVSTDTQYFGPGTRLTVL.

The chain links TRBV5-4 to TRBJ1-6, with no clear D. The CDR3 has 12 amino acids. Trimming left V 4 bases short and J 13 bases short, with 12 bases between. Germline-derived CDR1 and CDR2 are SGHNT and YYREEE (reference sequence). The CDR3 sequence: CASSTGQDPLHF. Written as DNA, the CDR3 is TGTGCCAGCAGCACCGGCCAGGATCCCCTCCACTTT.

The chain recombines TRBV30 with TRBJ1-4, with D perhaps matching TRBD1 (6 bases). The CDR3 length is 14 residues. Trimming left V 2 bases short and J 2 bases short, with 9 bases between. CDR1 is GTSNPN, CDR2 SVGIG, per germline (reference sequence). In DNA, the CDR3 is TGTGCCTGGAGTCCAGGGGCGACTAATGAAAAACTGTTTTTT. It specifies CAWSPGATNEKLFF.

This clone came up once. This chain uses TRBV2 with TRBJ2-7; D ambiguous. The CDR3 contains 13 residues. Germline V gene sequence: CDR1 SNHLY, CDR2 FYNNEI. V gave up 1 base and J gave up 2 bases, with 6 bases separating them. In nucleotides, the CDR3 is TGTGCCAGCAGTGAAGATCCTGCCTACGAGCAGTACTTC. Its protein is CASSEDPAYEQYF. The full variable domain, with the rest looked up from reference TRBV2 and TRBJ2-7, is EPEVTQTPSHQVTQMGQEVILRCVPISNHLYFYWYRQILGQKVEFLVSFYNNEISEKSEIFDDQFSVERPDGSNFTLKIRSTKLEDSAMYFCASSEDPAYEQYFGPGTRLTVT.

The CDR3 region is CASRQGSGVTYEQYF. The CDR3 DNA is TGTGCCAGCAGGCAAGGTAGCGGGGTAACCTACGAGCAGTACTTC. V gene TRBV6-1 combines with J gene TRBJ2-7; 8 bases match TRBD2. The CDR3 runs to 15 residues. Germline assignment: CDR1 MNHNS and CDR2 SASEGT. V was pared by 6 bases and J by 2 bases, with 9 bases of the junction left unmatched.

The chain employs TRBV7-3 and TRBJ1-1; D is unresolved. Trimming pared 5 bases from V and 0 bases from J, leaving 13 bases between. Germline CDR1 and CDR2: SGHTA and FQGTGA. The CDR3 is 15 amino acids. CDR3 residues: CASSKRGGMNTEAFF. As DNA, the CDR3 is TGTGCCAGCAGCAAACGGGGAGGGATGAACACTGAAGCTTTCTTT.

Concerning this clone itself: This same CDR3 is encoded by further DNA sequences in the sample. The genes are TRBV12-5 and TRBJ2-5; 8 bases match TRBD1. The germline CDR1 and CDR2 sequences are LGHNT and FRNRAP. V was pared by 4 bases and J by 5 bases, with 9 bases of the junction left unmatched. The CDR3 loop spans 15 amino acids. CDR3 bases: TGTGCTAGTGGTTCCGGGACAGGTGGTTCCGAGACCCAGTACTTC. This translates into CASGSGTGGSETQYF.

The chain links TRBV7-6 to TRBJ2-1; 12 bases match TRBD1. Unmatched junction bases numbered 7, after V lost 5 bases and J lost 8 bases. Germline CDR1 reads SGHVS; CDR2 reads FNYEAQ. CDR3 size: 15 residues. CDR3 nucleotide sequence: TGTGCCAGCAGCCCCGGGACAGGGGGCAGCCATGAGCAGTTCTTC. Protein sequence: CASSPGTGGSHEQFF.

The genes are TRBV28 and TRBJ2-7; 9 bases are a match to TRBD2. The V and J ends lost 6 bases and 3 bases, in that order; junction bases with no gene match: 3. CDR1 is MDHEN and CDR2 is SYDVKM in the germline V gene. The length of the CDR3 is 13 residues. CDR3 in amino acids: CASSWTSDYEQYF. In DNA form, the CDR3 reads TGTGCCAGCAGCTGGACTAGCGACTACGAGCAGTACTTC.